These 8 T cell receptor beta chains were sequenced from one sample in a study of OX40 agonist ivuxolimab in advanced cancers. TCRdb's copy holds only in-frame clones and misses some; the assay was immunoSEQ multiplex PCR. The sample includes tens of thousands of clones, about 73% of them seen just once. Material: CD4+ or CD8+ T cells sorted from blood, obtained in a trial of the OX40 agonist ivuxolimab. Source of these receptors: an adult with an advanced solid tumor such as melanoma, head and neck, liver or kidney cancer.

This chain uses TRBV28 with TRBJ2-1; 14 bases match TRBD2. This CDR3 comprises 22 residues. V lost 7 bases to trimming and J lost 5 bases; unmatched junction nucleotides: 25. Germline V gives CDR1 MDHEN, CDR2 SYDVKM. CDR3 bases: TGTGCCAGCACCGTTTGGGGCGTAACCGGGACTAGCGGGGGACAACGAAACAATGAGCAGTTCTTC. Translating gives CASTVWGVTGTSGGQRNNEQFF.

The CDR3 spells CASSYPSGATCTF. The CDR3 DNA follows: TGTGCCAGCAGCTACCCCTCGGGAGCCACTTGCACCTTC. The chain links TRBV28 to TRBJ1-2; D gene ambiguous. CDR3 length: 13 residues. CDR1 and CDR2 from the germline V gene are MDHEN and SYDVKM. The V gene lost 6 bases and the J gene lost 13 bases, with 21 bases spanning the gap.

This clone was seen just once. This chain uses TRBV5-1 with TRBJ2-3; possible D gene TRBD1, 6 bases. Between the trimmed V and J ends, which lost 3 bases and 2 bases, there was a span of 19 bases. Germline assignment: CDR1 SGHRS and CDR2 YFSETQ. CDR3 length: 17 residues. The CDR3 DNA reads TGCGCCAGCAGCTCTCGTATCGGACAGCGAAACACAGATACGCAGTATTTT. Amino acids: CASSSRIGQRNTDTQYF.

J is TRBJ1-5 and V is TRBV14, with D maybe TRBD1 (5 bases). The V and J ends lost 1 base and 4 bases respectively, with 20 bases between them. This CDR3 spans 18 amino acids. Per the germline V gene, CDR1 is SGHDN and CDR2 is FVKESK. The CDR3 loop reads CASSQVQENKYGNQPQHF. The CDR3 nucleotides are TGTGCCAGCAGCCAAGTACAGGAGAACAAGTATGGGAATCAGCCCCAGCATTTT. Supplemented by reference TRBV14 and TRBJ1-5, the full variable domain reads EAGVTQFPSHSVIEKGQTVTLRCDPISGHDNLYWYRRVMGKEIKFLLHFVKESKQDESGMPNNRFLAERTGGTYSTLKVQPAELEDSGVYFCASSQVQENKYGNQPQHFGDGTRLSIL.

The chain couples TRBV11-2 to TRBJ2-1; D call uncertain. The CDR3 loop spans 12 amino acids. Trimming cost V 5 bases and J 9 bases, with 11 bases left between them. Germline V gives CDR1 SGHAT, CDR2 FQNNGV. The chain's CDR3 is CASSRLLGEQFF. The CDR3 DNA reads TGTGCCAGCAGCCGCCTTTTGGGTGAGCAGTTCTTC.

The V call is TRBV19, the J call TRBJ1-1; D is unresolved. Germline V gene data show CDR1 as LNHDA and CDR2 as SQIVND (reference sequence). The CDR3 has 12 amino acids. V was clipped by 7 bases and J by 8 bases, with 14 bases between them. CDR3 nucleotide sequence: TGTGCCAGTATTCGGGGAAAAAGCGAAGCTTTCTTT. Translating it yields CASIRGKSEAFF. Based on the CDR3 plus reference TRBV19 and TRBJ1-1, the full variable domain is DGGITQSPKYLFRKEGQNVTLSCEQNLNHDAMYWYRQDPGQGLRLIYYSQIVNDFQKGDIAEGYSVSREKKESFPLTVTSAQKNPTAFYLCASIRGKSEAFFGQGTRLTVV.

This clone was seen more than once but under ten times. The chain employs TRBV18 and TRBJ1-1, with unresolved D. Trimming removed 1 base from V and 2 bases from J, with 8 bases in between. The CDR3 consists of 14 residues. Per germline, CDR1 KGHSH and CDR2 LQKENI. CDR3 region: CASSPRTANTEAFF. For the CDR3, the DNA is TGTGCCAGCTCACCACGTACGGCAAACACTGAAGCTTTCTTT.

The V call is TRBV18, the J call TRBJ1-2; D uncertain. The V end lost 0 bases, the J end lost 4 bases, and 18 bases lay between the germline ends. Germline assignment: CDR1 KGHSH and CDR2 LQKENI. The CDR3 contains 17 residues. The CDR3 sequence: CASSPPLRFIWGYGYTF. The CDR3 DNA reads TGTGCCAGCTCACCACCCCTGAGGTTTATTTGGGGCTATGGCTACACCTTC.